The present T cell receptor beta chain was sequenced within a study of blood T cell repertoires in COVID-19 (dated by TCRdb to the early 2020s). Study-level background: Collaborator samples came from the United States, Italy and Spain and covered acute and convalescent phases of COVID-19. The samples were drawn from two sources: the first 160 participants of the ongoing ImmuneRACE study, and 1,000 to 1,500 subjects contributed by 6 global collaborators. The dataset comprised deeply sampled blood TCRbeta repertoires from subjects exposed to, actively infected with, or recovered from COVID-19. A freely available public database, intended as a resource for researchers studying the immune response to SARS-CoV-2, is where the repertoires were released. A de-identified subject ID, COVID-19 status, age in years and sex were almost always included in the sample metadata. The prospective study material was composed of cDNA or gDNA derived from T cells, B-cell-depleted T cells, or PBMCs. HLA class I and class II types, where available, came from metadata supplied by the sample provider rather than from assay-based typing. What the work shows at the level of the full study, not this receptor alone: The amount of clinical and demographic metadata varied by source and participant and was provided uncurated.

The germline V gene specifies SGHAT as CDR1 and FQNNGV as CDR2. Here V drops 4 bases and J drops 0 bases, and the junction holds 9 bases not matched to any gene. The CDR3 covers 18 residues, taking in both the cysteine and the phenylalanine. The read is trimmed to its CDR3 DNA, 54 bases read in frame from base 1. Participants in the prospective study were enrolled through a virtual design, were aged about 18 to 89 years, and lived in roughly 24 United States geographic areas. In the prospective study, participants were assigned to cohorts based on the clinical history participants reported in a screening survey and a study questionnaire. For ImmuneRACE Cohort 3, a participant was defined as recovered based on two consecutive negative NP/OP PCR tests, clearance by a healthcare professional, or resolution of symptoms. In the prospective study, whole blood, serum and a nasopharyngeal or oropharyngeal swab were collected from each participant by mobile phlebotomists. Prospective study participants could optionally give additional blood draws and questionnaires over an approximately two-month period. Blood samples from the prospective study were shipped frozen or at room temperature prior to DNA extraction.

As concerns this clone: No cognate antigen has been identified for it. The sample holds no much larger clone one base away, and base qualities are not on file.

TCRbeta CDR3 regions were amplified from genomic DNA by means of the immunoSEQ Assay, a bias-controlled multiplex PCR. The published analysis was carried out like this. Within the assay, amplification of reference gene primers was used to estimate how many nucleated cells each sample contained. To quantify the absolute abundance of each unique TCRbeta CDR3 rearrangement, sequence reads were collapsed and filtered. For each sample, productive Simpson clonality was calculated as the square root of Simpson's diversity index over productive rearrangements. In its TCRdb copy, this immuneACCESS table keeps in-frame sequences only and misses some clones. Where compared with another copy, unresolved V genes explain less than half of these, and the others have no known cause. V, J and clone size are taken as reported in that table, and D and trimming were inferred from the DNA itself. The sample records roughly 300,000 clones, around 87% of which are singletons. The ten largest clones take up about 5% of the sample.

This sequence was found in a woman aged 30 to 39 who had recovered from COVID-19. This chain is built from TRBV11-2 and TRBJ1-6, with 7 bases matching TRBD1. The sample was PBMCs or T cells enriched from blood (not recorded which). The CDR3 region has the sequence CASSSTRQGNSYNSPLHF. The nucleotide sequence reads TGTGCCAGCAGCTCCACAAGACAGGGCAACTCCTATAATTCACCCCTCCACTTT.